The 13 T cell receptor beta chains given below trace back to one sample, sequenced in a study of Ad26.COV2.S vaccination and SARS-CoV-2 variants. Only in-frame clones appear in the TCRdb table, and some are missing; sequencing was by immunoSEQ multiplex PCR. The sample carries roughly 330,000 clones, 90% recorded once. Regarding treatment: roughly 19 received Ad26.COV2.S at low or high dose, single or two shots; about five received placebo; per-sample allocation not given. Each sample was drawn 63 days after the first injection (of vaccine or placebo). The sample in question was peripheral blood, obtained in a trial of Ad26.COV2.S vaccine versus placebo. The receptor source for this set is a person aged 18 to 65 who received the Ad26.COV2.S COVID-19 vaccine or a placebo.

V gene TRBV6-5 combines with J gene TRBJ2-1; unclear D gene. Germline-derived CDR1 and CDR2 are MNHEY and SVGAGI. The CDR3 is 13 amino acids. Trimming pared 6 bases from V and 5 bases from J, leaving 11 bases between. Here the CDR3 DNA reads TGTGCCAGCAGGACCACTTCTCACAATGAGCAGTTCTTC. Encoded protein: CASRTTSHNEQFF.

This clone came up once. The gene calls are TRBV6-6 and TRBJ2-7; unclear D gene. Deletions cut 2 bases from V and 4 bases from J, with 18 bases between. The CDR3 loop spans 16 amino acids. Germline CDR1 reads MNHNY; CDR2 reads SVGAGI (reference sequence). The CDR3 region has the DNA TGTGCCAGCAGTTACCGGCCCAGCTACCGCGGATACGAGCAGTACGTC. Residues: CASSYRPSYRGYEQYV.

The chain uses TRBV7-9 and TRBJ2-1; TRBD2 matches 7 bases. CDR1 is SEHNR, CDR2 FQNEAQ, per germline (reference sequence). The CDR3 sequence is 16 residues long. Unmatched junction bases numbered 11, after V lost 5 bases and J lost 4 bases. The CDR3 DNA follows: TGTGCCAGCAGCGCCGCCGGGACTAACCCTTACAATGAGCAGTTCTTC. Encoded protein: CASSAAGTNPYNEQFF.

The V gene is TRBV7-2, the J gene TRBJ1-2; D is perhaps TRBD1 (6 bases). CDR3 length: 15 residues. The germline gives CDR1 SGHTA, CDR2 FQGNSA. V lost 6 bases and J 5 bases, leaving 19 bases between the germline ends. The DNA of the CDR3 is TGTGCCAGCAGACCTAACAGGGACCCTTGGTATGGCTACACCTTC. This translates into CASRPNRDPWYGYTF.

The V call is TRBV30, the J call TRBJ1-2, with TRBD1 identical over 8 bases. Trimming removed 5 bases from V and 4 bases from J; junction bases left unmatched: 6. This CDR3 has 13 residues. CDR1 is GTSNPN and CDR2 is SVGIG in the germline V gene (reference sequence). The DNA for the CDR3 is TGTGCCTGGGGCGCCGGGACAGGCTATGGCTACACCTTC. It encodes CAWGAGTGYGYTF.

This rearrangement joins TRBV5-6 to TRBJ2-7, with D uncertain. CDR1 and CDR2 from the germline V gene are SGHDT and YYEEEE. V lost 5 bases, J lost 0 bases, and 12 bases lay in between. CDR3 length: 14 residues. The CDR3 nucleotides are TGTGCCAGCAGGTATAGCACCAGCTCCTACGAGCAGTACGTC. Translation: CASRYSTSSYEQYV.

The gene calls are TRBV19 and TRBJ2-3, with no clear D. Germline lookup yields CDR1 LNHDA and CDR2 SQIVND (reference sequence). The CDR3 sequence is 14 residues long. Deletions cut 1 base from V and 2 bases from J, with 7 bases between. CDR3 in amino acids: CASSIGTPTDTQYF. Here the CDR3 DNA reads TGTGCCAGTAGTATAGGGACCCCCACAGATACGCAGTATTTT.

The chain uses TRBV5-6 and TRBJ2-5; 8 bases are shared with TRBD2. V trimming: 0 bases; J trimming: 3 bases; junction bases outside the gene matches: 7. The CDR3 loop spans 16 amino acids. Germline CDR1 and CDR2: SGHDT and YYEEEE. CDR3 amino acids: CASSLARLAGKETQYF. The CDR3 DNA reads TGTGCCAGCAGCTTGGCCCGGCTAGCGGGTAAAGAGACCCAGTACTTC. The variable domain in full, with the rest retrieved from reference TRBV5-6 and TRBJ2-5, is DAGVTQSPTHLIKTRGQQVTLRCSPKSGHDTVSWYQQALGQGPQFIFQYYEEEERQRGNFPDRFSGHQFPNYSSELNVNALLLGDSALYLCASSLARLAGKETQYFGPGTRLLVL.

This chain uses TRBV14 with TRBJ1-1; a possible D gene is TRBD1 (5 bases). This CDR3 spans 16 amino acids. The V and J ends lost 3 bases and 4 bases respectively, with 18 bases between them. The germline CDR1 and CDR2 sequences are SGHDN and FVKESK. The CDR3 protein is CASSQAEAGRSTEAFF. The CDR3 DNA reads TGTGCCAGCAGCCAGGCGGAGGCAGGGAGGAGCACTGAAGCTTTCTTT.

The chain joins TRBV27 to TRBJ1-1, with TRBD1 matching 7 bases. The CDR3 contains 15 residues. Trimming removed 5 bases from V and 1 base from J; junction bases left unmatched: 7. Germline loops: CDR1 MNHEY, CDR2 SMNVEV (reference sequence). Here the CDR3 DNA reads TGTGCCAGCAGTACAGGGGCGAAAACGAACACTGAAGCTTTCTTT. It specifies CASSTGAKTNTEAFF.

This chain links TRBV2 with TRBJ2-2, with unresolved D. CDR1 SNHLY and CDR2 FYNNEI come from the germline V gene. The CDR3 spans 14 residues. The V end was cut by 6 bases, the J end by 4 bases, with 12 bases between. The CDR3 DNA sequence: TGTGCCAGCAGAAGCCTCATGGGCACCGGGGAGCTGTTTTTT. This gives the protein CASRSLMGTGELFF.

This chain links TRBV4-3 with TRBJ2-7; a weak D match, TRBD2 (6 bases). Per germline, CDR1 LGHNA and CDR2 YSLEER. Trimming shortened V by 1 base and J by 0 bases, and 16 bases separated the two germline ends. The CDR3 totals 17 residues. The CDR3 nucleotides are TGCGCCAGCAGCCAAGCCGCGGGGCAGTTGAGCTCCTACGAGCAGTACGTC. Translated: CASSQAAGQLSSYEQYV.

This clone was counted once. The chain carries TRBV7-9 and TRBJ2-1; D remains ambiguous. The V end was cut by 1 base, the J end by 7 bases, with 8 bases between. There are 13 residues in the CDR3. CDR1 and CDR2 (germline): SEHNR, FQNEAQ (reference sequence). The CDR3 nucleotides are TGTGCCAGCAGCTTAGATTTGGGAAATGAGCAGTTCTTC. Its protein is CASSLDLGNEQFF.